This entry describes one T cell receptor (beta chain). The sample comes from a study of low-dose radiotherapy and immunotherapy resistance in tumors. Study context: Intravenously given cyclophosphamide 200 mg/m2 followed a two-week schedule that placed each dose one day before radiation and immunotherapy.

CDR3 length equals 14 residues. Germline loops: CDR1 LNHDA, CDR2 SQIVND (reference sequence). Trimming left V 0 bases short and J 0 bases short, with 6 bases between. First-strand cDNA relied on TRAV- and TRBV-specific primers spanning alpha and beta chains. A constant-region primer paired with the V-primer adapter amplified TCRs over roughly 18 PCR cycles. TCRdb fed the reads into MiXCR, producing one record per CDR3 protein. The table lists about 15,000 distinct CDR3 sequences, roughly 60% of them singletons. V usage is TRBV19 and J usage is TRBJ2-7; D remains ambiguous. The receptor was derived from a human donor with advanced metastatic prostate, ovarian, gallbladder or colorectal cancer (not recorded which). This table probably holds off-target reads from a library built for another chain. The CDR3 loop reads CASSIESYSYEQYF. In nucleotides, the CDR3 is TGTGCCAGTAGTATAGAGTCGTACTCCTACGAGCAGTACTTC.